This T cell receptor (beta chain) was identified in a study of chemoradiotherapy in HPV16-positive cancers. Whole-study findings and limits: Better recurrence-free survival went with HPV-responsive T-cell expansion in HPV16-positive patients. Candidate HPV-specific clones and E7-related TCR motifs grew in tumor during treatment.

Trimming removed 2 bases from V and 2 bases from J, with 19 bases in between. The CDR3 sequence is 18 residues long. Germline V gene lookup returns CDR1 LGHNA and CDR2 YSLEER. Using immunoSEQ multiplex PCR, the repertoire was profiled, and TCRdb retains in-frame clones only, with some absent. The table has roughly 2,300 clones, about 80% seen once. Turning to this clone: Its antigen is as yet unknown.

The sequencing here drew on tumor tissue, taken from a patient who underwent chemoradiotherapy. The chain carries TRBV4-3 and TRBJ2-4; TRBD1 might be the D (5 bases). The clonotype comes from a human donor with HPV-associated anogenital cancer. The CDR3 loop reads CASSQHFLRSDTKNIQYF. CDR3 sequence (DNA): TGCGCCAGCAGCCAACATTTTCTAAGGTCGGACACCAAAAACATTCAGTACTTC.